The source of this T cell receptor beta chain is a study of blood T cell repertoires in COVID-19 (TCRdb year 2020). Background on the whole study: Samples from collaborators originated in the United States, Italy and Spain and spanned both the acute and convalescent phases of COVID-19. The prospective study material was composed of cDNA or gDNA derived from T cells, B-cell-depleted T cells, or PBMCs. Subjects who had been exposed to COVID-19, were actively infected with it, or had recovered from it provided the deeply sampled blood TCRbeta repertoires that made up the dataset. A freely available public database, intended as a resource for researchers studying the immune response to SARS-CoV-2, is where the repertoires were released. Samples came from the ongoing ImmuneRACE study (first 160 participants) plus 1,254 subjects from 6 global collaborators. A de-identified subject ID, COVID-19 status, age in years and sex were almost always included in the sample metadata. HLA class I and class II types, where available, came from metadata supplied by the sample provider rather than from assay-based typing.

As regards this clone: Its antigen is still unknown. An end of the junction differs from the germline gene, which may be a read error.

CDR1 SSHAT and CDR2 FNYEAQ were looked up in the germline V gene (reference sequence). The CDR3 sequence holds 13 residues, the cysteine and phenylalanine included. Only the CDR3 portion is preserved as DNA: 39 bases, with reading frame beginning at the first base. General conclusions and limits of the study: Clinical and demographic metadata were provided uncurated, with the amount varying by source and participant.

In the prospective study, participants were 18 to 89 years old, resided in fewer than 25 geographic areas of the United States, and were enrolled through a virtual design. In the prospective study, cohorts were assigned on the basis of participant-reported clinical history obtained from a screening survey and a study questionnaire. Recovered participants in ImmuneRACE Cohort 3 were defined by two consecutive negative NP/OP PCR tests, clearance by a healthcare professional, or resolution of symptoms. Mobile phlebotomists in the prospective study collected whole blood, serum and a nasopharyngeal or oropharyngeal swab from every participant. Over a roughly 2-month period, participants in the prospective study had the option of providing additional blood draws and questionnaires. Before DNA extraction, blood samples from the prospective study were shipped at room temperature or frozen. The immunoSEQ Assay, a bias-controlled multiplex PCR, was used to amplify TCRbeta CDR3 regions from genomic DNA. Processing in the source paper ran as follows. Within the assay, amplification of reference gene primers was used to estimate how many nucleated cells each sample contained. To quantify the absolute abundance of each unique TCRbeta CDR3 rearrangement, sequence reads were collapsed and filtered. For each sample, productive Simpson clonality was calculated as the square root of Simpson's diversity index across productive rearrangements. TCRdb took over this immuneACCESS table, retaining in-frame rearrangements with V and J assigned. Such tables are incomplete; in checked studies, under half of the missing clones stem from an unresolved V gene, and the remainder is unexplained. The DNA was the basis for D and trimming; V, J and clone size are from that table. Here the sample has hundreds of thousands of clones; 87% occur a single time. The ten biggest clones cover roughly 6.3% of the sample.

This sequence originates from a woman aged 40 to 55 who had recovered from COVID-19. Here the chain combines TRBV7-7 and TRBJ2-1; 7 nucleotides in the junction match TRBD1. Sequenced input: PBMCs or T cells enriched from blood (not recorded which). The CDR3 region has the sequence CASSPDRVGEQFF. The bases read TGTGCTAGCAGCCCCGACAGGGTTGGAGAGCAGTTCTTC. The CDR3 plus the reference TRBV7-7 and TRBJ2-1 genes for the other parts give the full variable domain: GAGVSQSPRYKVTKRGQDVTLRCDPISSHATLYWYQQALGQGPEFLTYFNYEAQPDKSGLPSDRFSAERPEGSISTLTIQRTEQRDSAMYRCASSPDRVGEQFFGPGTRLTVL.